A selection of T cell receptor beta chains follows, all from one sample in a study of CXCR3-negative and CXCR3-positive naive CD8 T cells. TCRdb reprocessed the 5' RACE reads, with one entry per CDR3 protein and no DNA. This table lists around 45,000 distinct CDR3 sequences. Sequences were obtained from naive CXCR3- CD8+ T cells from blood. The receptors derive from a human donor in good health. Some clones in this sample may be carry-over from other donors' samples. CDR3s include the opening cysteine and the closing phenylalanine or tryptophan.

J gene: TRBJ2-7
V gene: TRBV14
CDR3 protein: CASSQDHGTSGYRFYEQYF

J gene: TRBJ2-1
V gene: TRBV5-1
CDR3 protein: CASSLGLAGGPVYNEQFF

J gene: TRBJ2-2
V gene: TRBV6-4
CDR3 protein: CASSPRDYGSGELFF

J gene: TRBJ2-7
V gene: TRBV4-2
CDR3 protein: CASSQHQGGSTYEQYF

J gene: TRBJ2-4
V gene: TRBV5-4
CDR3 protein: CASSLFGGSSGPAGLNIQYF

J gene: TRBJ2-7
V gene: TRBV29-1
CDR3 protein: CNVDGQGETYEQYF

J gene: TRBJ2-2
V gene: TRBV5-4
CDR3 protein: CAYRVTGELFF

J gene: TRBJ2-1
V gene: TRBV14
CDR3 protein: CASSQVSGGPYNEQFF

J gene: TRBJ2-3
V gene: TRBV28
CDR3 protein: CASSLDPAGTDTQYF

J gene: TRBJ2-5
V gene: TRBV6-5
CDR3 protein: CASSYSAEEETQYF